These 18 T cell receptor beta chains originate from one sample sequenced in a study of T cells after yellow fever vaccination. TCRdb analysed the 5' RACE reads with MiXCR anew, one entry per CDR3 protein. The sample has roughly 350,000 distinct CDR3 sequences, 4.1% seen once; the top ten hold around 24%. This specimen consisted of PBMCs, obtained 5 days after the yellow fever booster vaccination. Receptor source: a man in his late teens or twenties who received the YFV17D yellow fever vaccine.

The CDR3 coding sequence is TGCGCCAGCAGTCAATCCACCCCCTCGGACGTGAACAATGAGCAGTTCTTC. Amino acids: CASSQSTPSDVNNEQFF. The chain links TRBV23-1 to TRBJ2-1; D not certain. TRBV23-1 is reported as an ORF; its role is uncertain. V was clipped by 0 bases and J by 5 bases, with 17 bases between them. The CDR3 runs to 17 residues.

This chain joins TRBV18 and TRBJ1-6; 8 bases are a match to TRBD1. The CDR3 runs to 13 residues. Trimming removed 3 bases from V and 14 bases from J; junction bases left unmatched: 6. CDR1 is KGHSH and CDR2 is LQKENI in the germline V gene. The CDR3 DNA reads as TGTGCCAGCTCACCCCCAGGGGGCCTAGCCCTCCACTTT. Translating it yields CASSPPGGLALHF. Full variable domain (missing parts from reference TRBV18 and TRBJ1-6): NAGVMQNPRHLVRRRGQEARLRCSPMKGHSHVYWYRQLPEEGLKFMVYLQKENIIDESGMPKERFSAEFPKEGPSILRIQQVVRGDSAAYFCASSPPGGLALHFGNGTRLTVT.

The genes are TRBV9 and TRBJ2-3; D gene ambiguous. This CDR3 has 18 amino acids. The V end was cut by 1 base, the J end by 0 bases, with 18 bases between. CDR1 and CDR2 (germline): SGDLS, YYNGEE. The CDR3 loop reads CASSVPTRTLTSTDTQYF. The CDR3 nucleotides are TGTGCCAGCAGCGTACCAACCCGCACCTTAACTAGCACAGATACGCAGTATTTT.

This clonotype was seen ten or more times. This chain connects TRBV11-2 to TRBJ2-1; the D gene could be TRBD1 or TRBD2 (5 bases each). The CDR3 runs 15 residues. V was cut by 8 bases and J by 0 bases, with 14 bases left in between. Germline-derived CDR1 and CDR2 are SGHAT and FQNNGV. The CDR3 region is CASGKAGTSYNEQFF. DNA for the CDR3: TGTGCCAGCGGCAAAGCTGGGACCTCCTACAATGAGCAGTTCTTC.

The CDR3 DNA sequence: TGCAGCGTTGCCGGGACACTTAACACTGAAGCTTTCTTT. It is translated as CSVAGTLNTEAFF. The rearrangement links TRBV29-1 to TRBJ1-1; D perhaps matches TRBD1 (6 bases). Per the germline V gene, CDR1 is SQVTM and CDR2 is ANQGSEA. This CDR3 is 13 amino acids long. With 4 bases removed from V and 2 bases from J, the gap between germline ends came to 11 bases.

This clonotype was seen a few times. The chain links TRBV4-1 to TRBJ1-5; 8 bases are a match to TRBD1. The V gene end was trimmed by 7 bases and the J gene end by 6 bases; junction bases not matched to a gene: 11. Germline V gives CDR1 MGHRA, CDR2 YSYEKL. The CDR3 covers 15 residues. CDR3 residues: CASTLDRVDSQPQHF. The CDR3 DNA is TGCGCCAGCACCCTGGACAGGGTGGATAGTCAGCCCCAGCATTTT.

This clonotype was seen repeatedly, ten times or more. The CDR3 coding sequence is TGTGCCAGCAGCCCGGGGGCCGGGCGCGAGCAGTACTTC. Its translation: CASSPGAGREQYF. The rearrangement links TRBV7-9 to TRBJ2-7, with D perhaps TRBD1 or TRBD2 (6 bases each). V was trimmed by 5 bases and J by 6 bases, leaving 14 bases between them. This CDR3 contains 13 residues. The germline V gene has CDR1 SEHNR and CDR2 FQNEAQ (reference sequence).

The chain recombines TRBV4-3 with TRBJ2-3; 9 nucleotides line up with TRBD2. Germline CDR1 reads LGHNA; CDR2 reads YSLEER. This CDR3 contains 16 residues. Trimming removed 0 bases from V and 4 bases from J; junction bases left unmatched: 5. CDR3 DNA: TGCGCCAGCAGCCAAGATCAGCGGGGGGCCTCAGATACGCAGTATTTT. Protein sequence: CASSQDQRGASDTQYF.

This chain joins TRBV19 and TRBJ2-1; the match to TRBD2 covers 8 bases. CDR1 is LNHDA, CDR2 SQIVND, per germline (reference sequence). With V trimmed by 5 bases and J by 7 bases, 10 bases remained unmatched. The CDR3 covers 15 residues. The chain's CDR3 is CASSGGGPRRNEQFF. CDR3 DNA: TGTGCCAGTAGTGGCGGGGGGCCTAGAAGGAATGAGCAGTTCTTC.

This chain joins TRBV5-1 and TRBJ2-7; possibly TRBD1 for D (5 bases). Germline V CDR1 and CDR2: SGHRS, YFSETQ. The CDR3 covers 15 residues. With 4 bases removed from V and 2 bases from J, the gap between germline ends came to 16 bases. CDR3 nucleotides: TGCGCCAGCAGCGTAGGGGTCTCGATGACCTACGAGCAGTACGTC. It yields the protein CASSVGVSMTYEQYV.

The sample holds a few counts of this clonotype. This chain uses TRBV4-1 with TRBJ2-3, with 12 bases identical to TRBD2. J lost 2 bases, V lost 4 bases, and 13 bases had no gene match. The CDR3 sequence is 19 residues long. Germline V gene lookup returns CDR1 MGHRA and CDR2 YSYEKL. CDR3 region: CASSRQKLAGGLTTDTQYF. The CDR3 region has the DNA TGCGCCAGCAGCCGCCAAAAACTAGCGGGGGGCCTGACCACAGATACGCAGTATTTT.

This clonotype was counted at least ten times. The chain joins TRBV15 to TRBJ2-3; D unresolved. V was pared by 1 base and J by 0 bases, with 17 bases between. Per germline, CDR1 LNHNV and CDR2 YYDKDF (reference sequence). The CDR3 runs 18 residues. CDR3 sequence: CATSRAPLSSRSTDTQYF. CDR3 DNA sequence: TGTGCCACCAGCAGAGCCCCCCTTTCCAGTCGGAGCACAGATACGCAGTATTTT.

There are many counts of this clonotype. J is TRBJ2-7 and V is TRBV18; D is uncertain. Germline CDR1 is KGHSH and CDR2 is LQKENI. The V gene lost 2 bases and the J gene lost 1 base, with 3 bases spanning the gap. The CDR3 length is 12 residues. The CDR3 bases are TGTGCCAGCTCACCATGGTCCTACGAGCAGTACTTC. Translated: CASSPWSYEQYF.

The rearrangement uses TRBV5-1 and TRBJ2-5, with TRBD1 matching over 8 bases. The V gene's germline CDR1 is SGHRS and CDR2 YFSETQ. The CDR3 covers 13 residues. The trim removed 7 bases at V and 5 bases at J, leaving 7 bases unmatched. Here the CDR3 DNA reads TGCGCCAGCGCCCGACAGGGGACGGAGACCCAGTACTTC. It encodes CASARQGTETQYF.

Only one count was recorded for this clonotype. A single base separates this from a much larger clone, so it may be a read error. This rearrangement joins TRBV20-1 to TRBJ1-2; TRBD1 is a possible D gene (5 bases). The germline V gene encodes CDR1 DFQATT and CDR2 SNEGSKA (reference sequence). The CDR3 is 14 residues long. With 5 bases removed from V and 4 bases from J, the gap between germline ends came to 17 bases. CDR3 loop: CSAHPGTASYGYTF. The CDR3 DNA is TGCAGTGCTCACCCAGGGACTGCTTCCTATGGCTACACCTTC.

This chain joins TRBV11-1 and TRBJ1-1; perhaps TRBD1 as D (6 bases). Germline CDR1 and CDR2: SGHAT and FQDESV (reference sequence). Trimming removed 5 bases at V and 4 bases at J, with 14 bases between. The CDR3 has 14 residues. The CDR3 loop is CASSPPRGSTEAFF. The CDR3 DNA reads as TGTGCCAGCAGCCCCCCGAGGGGGAGCACTGAAGCTTTCTTT.

This chain joins TRBV6-6 and TRBJ1-5; the D is unclear. The CDR3 consists of 11 residues. Germline values: CDR1 MNHNY, CDR2 SVGAGI (reference sequence). Trimming removed 6 bases from V and 8 bases from J, with 8 bases in between. The CDR3 DNA follows: TGTGCCAGCAGGGACCAGAAGCCCCAGCATTTT. It yields the protein CASRDQKPQHF.

This clonotype was recorded a few times. The rearrangement joins TRBV11-2 to TRBJ2-1; 7 bases match TRBD1. Germline V gene sequence: CDR1 SGHAT, CDR2 FQNNGV. The CDR3 length is 15 residues. V lost 5 bases, J lost 9 bases, and 13 bases stayed unmatched. The CDR3 reads CASSLQGPTIGEQFF. The CDR3 bases are TGTGCCAGCAGCCTACAGGGGCCCACAATAGGTGAGCAGTTCTTC. Supplemented by reference TRBV11-2 and TRBJ2-1, the full variable domain reads EAGVAQSPRYKIIEKRQSVAFWCNPISGHATLYWYQQILGQGPKLLIQFQNNGVVDDSQLPKDRFSAERLKGVDSTLKIQPAKLEDSAVYLCASSLQGPTIGEQFFGPGTRLTVL.